This T cell receptor (beta chain) was retrieved from a study of somatic mutations in cytotoxic T cells in rheumatoid arthritis. The study's findings and limits: The largest CD8+ clone made up over 20% of CD8+ cells in 8 of 65 patients. Nobody adjusted the slight TRBV07 underrepresentation in rheumatoid arthritis patients for multiple comparisons.

The assay was immunoSEQ multiplex PCR, and TCRdb's table has in-frame clones only and misses some. The sample lists 6,000 to 7,500 clones; 72% were seen once. CDR1 is SGHVS, CDR2 FNYEAQ, per germline. V was shortened by 4 bases and J by 7 bases, with 11 bases between the two germline ends. This CDR3 has 14 residues. On this clone itself: Its antigen is still unknown.

Healthy-control blood donors had a median age of roughly 60 years (range 21-70) and were over 45% female. Source material: CD8+ T cells sorted from blood. The source is a woman in her forties or fifties in good health. The chain has TRBV7-6 and TRBJ1-6; D is possibly TRBD1 (5 bases). CDR3 nucleotide sequence: TGTGCCAGCAGCTGGACGGGGGACAATTCACCCCTCCACTTT. Residues: CASSWTGDNSPLHF.